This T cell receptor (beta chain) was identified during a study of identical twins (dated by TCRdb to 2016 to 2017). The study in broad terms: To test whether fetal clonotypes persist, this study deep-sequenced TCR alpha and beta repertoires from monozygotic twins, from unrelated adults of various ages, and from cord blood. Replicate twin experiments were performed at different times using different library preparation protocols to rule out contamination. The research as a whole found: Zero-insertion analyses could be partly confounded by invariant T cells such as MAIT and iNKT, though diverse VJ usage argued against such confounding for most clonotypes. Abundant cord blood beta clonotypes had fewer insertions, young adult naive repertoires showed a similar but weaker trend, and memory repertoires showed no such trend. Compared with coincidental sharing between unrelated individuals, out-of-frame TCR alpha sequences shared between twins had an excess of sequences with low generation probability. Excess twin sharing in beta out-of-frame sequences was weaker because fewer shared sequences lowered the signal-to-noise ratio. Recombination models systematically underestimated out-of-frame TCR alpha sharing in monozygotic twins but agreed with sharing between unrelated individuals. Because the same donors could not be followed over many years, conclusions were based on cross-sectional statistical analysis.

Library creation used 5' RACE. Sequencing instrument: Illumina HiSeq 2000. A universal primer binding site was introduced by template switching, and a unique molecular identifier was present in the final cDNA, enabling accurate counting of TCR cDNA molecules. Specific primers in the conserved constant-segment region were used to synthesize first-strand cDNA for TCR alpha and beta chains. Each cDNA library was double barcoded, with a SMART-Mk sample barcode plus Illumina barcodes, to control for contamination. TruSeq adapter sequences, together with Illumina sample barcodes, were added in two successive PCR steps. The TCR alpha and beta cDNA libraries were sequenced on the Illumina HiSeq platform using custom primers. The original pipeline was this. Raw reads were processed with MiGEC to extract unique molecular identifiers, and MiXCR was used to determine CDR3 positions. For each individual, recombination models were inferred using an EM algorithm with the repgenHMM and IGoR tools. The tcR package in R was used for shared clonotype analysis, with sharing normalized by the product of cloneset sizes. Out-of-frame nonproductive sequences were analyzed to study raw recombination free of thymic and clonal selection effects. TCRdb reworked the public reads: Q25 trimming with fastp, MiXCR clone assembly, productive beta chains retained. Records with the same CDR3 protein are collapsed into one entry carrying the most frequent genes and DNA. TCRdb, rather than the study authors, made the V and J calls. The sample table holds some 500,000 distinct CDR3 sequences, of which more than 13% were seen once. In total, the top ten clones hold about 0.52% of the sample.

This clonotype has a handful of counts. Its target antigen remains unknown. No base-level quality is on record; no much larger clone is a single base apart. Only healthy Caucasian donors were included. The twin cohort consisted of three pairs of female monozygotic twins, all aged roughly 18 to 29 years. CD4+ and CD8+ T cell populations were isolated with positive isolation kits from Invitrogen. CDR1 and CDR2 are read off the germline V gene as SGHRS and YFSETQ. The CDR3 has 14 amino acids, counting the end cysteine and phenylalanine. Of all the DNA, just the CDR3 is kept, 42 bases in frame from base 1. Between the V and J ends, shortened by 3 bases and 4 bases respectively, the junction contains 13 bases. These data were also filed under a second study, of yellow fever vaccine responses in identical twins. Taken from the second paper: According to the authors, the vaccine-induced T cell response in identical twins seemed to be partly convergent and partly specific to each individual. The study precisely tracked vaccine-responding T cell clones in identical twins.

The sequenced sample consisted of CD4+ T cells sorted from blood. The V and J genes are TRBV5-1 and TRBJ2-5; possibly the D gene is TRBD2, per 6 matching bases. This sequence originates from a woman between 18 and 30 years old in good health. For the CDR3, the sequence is CASSWDLPGETQYF. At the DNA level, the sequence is TGCGCCAGCAGCTGGGACTTGCCTGGAGAGACCCAGTACTTC.